The 29 T cell receptor beta chains reported below all come from one sample, sequenced in a study of cytomegalovirus exposure and HLA in healthy donors. Here immunoSEQ multiplex PCR was the method, and the copy in TCRdb shows in-frame clones only, minus some. This table holds 35,000 to 50,000 clones, over 85% found once. The sequencing sample was made of PBMCs. These receptors all come from a woman aged 18-30 years in good health and CMV-seronegative.

The chain carries TRBV7-9 and TRBJ2-1; a weak D match, TRBD1 (5 bases). The CDR3 is 15 amino acids. Trimming took off 0 bases at V and 4 bases at J, with 10 bases between the two ends. CDR1 is SEHNR and CDR2 is FQNEAQ in the germline V gene (reference sequence). The CDR3 DNA is TGTGCCAGCAGCTTAGCGCAGGGTCGATACAATGAGCAGTTCTTC. Translation gives CASSLAQGRYNEQFF.

The rearrangement joins TRBV27 to TRBJ2-5; D might be TRBD1 (6 bases). The CDR3 has 13 amino acids. Germline CDR1 reads MNHEY; CDR2 reads SMNVEV (reference sequence). V was shortened by 3 bases and J by 3 bases, with 8 bases between the two germline ends. CDR3 sequence reads: CASSFAGEETQYF. CDR3 nucleotide sequence: TGTGCCAGCAGTTTTGCAGGGGAAGAGACCCAGTACTTC.

This clone was counted a single time. V gene TRBV11-2 combines with J gene TRBJ2-7; D uncertain. From germline, CDR1 is SGHAT and CDR2 FQNNGV. Trimming stripped 0 bases from V and 4 bases from J, with 7 bases between. The CDR3 is 13 amino acids. The CDR3 nucleotides are TGTGCCAGCAGCTTAGATGAGTGGTACGAGCAGTACTTC. Translated, it gives CASSLDEWYEQYF.

This rearrangement joins TRBV29-1 to TRBJ2-3; 12 nucleotides line up with TRBD2. With 4 bases clipped from V and 6 bases from J, the junction kept 11 bases outside the gene matches. Germline V gene sequence: CDR1 SQVTM, CDR2 ANQGSEA. This CDR3 contains 16 residues. The CDR3: CSVVSVLAGGPDTQYF. The DNA of the CDR3 is TGCAGCGTTGTATCGGTGCTAGCGGGGGGGCCTGATACGCAGTATTTT.

In this sample, this clone turned up once. The chain combines TRBV28 with TRBJ2-5, with 11 bases matching TRBD2. This CDR3 contains 16 residues. Per the germline V gene, CDR1 is MDHEN and CDR2 is SYDVKM. V trimming: 5 bases; J trimming: 2 bases; junction bases outside the gene matches: 7. The CDR3 loop is CASSPSTSGAQETQYF. CDR3 nucleotides: TGTGCCAGCAGTCCGTCGACTAGCGGGGCTCAAGAGACCCAGTACTTC.

The V call is TRBV27, the J call TRBJ1-1; D is unclear. The CDR3 loop spans 14 amino acids. Germline assignment: CDR1 MNHEY and CDR2 SMNVEV (reference sequence). V was clipped by 7 bases and J by 5 bases, with 17 bases between them. CDR3 region: CASNLDGRGTEAFF. In DNA form, the CDR3 reads TGTGCCAGCAACTTAGATGGGCGAGGGACTGAAGCTTTCTTT.

This clone was counted a single time. The J gene is TRBJ2-7, the V gene TRBV19; D unclear. Germline values: CDR1 LNHDA, CDR2 SQIVND (reference sequence). This CDR3 region has 15 residues. The V end was cut by 3 bases, the J end by 2 bases, with 14 bases between. CDR3 sequence: CASSMSRAVPYEQYF. CDR3 sequence (DNA): TGTGCCAGTAGTATGTCCCGTGCGGTCCCCTACGAGCAGTACTTC.

The chain recombines TRBV11-2 with TRBJ2-5; 9 bases line up with TRBD1. V trimming: 1 base; J trimming: 1 base; junction bases outside the gene matches: 4. Germline V gene lookup returns CDR1 SGHAT and CDR2 FQNNGV. The CDR3 totals 16 residues. The CDR3 sequence: CASSLGMGQGQETQYF. CDR3 nucleotide sequence: TGTGCCAGCAGCTTAGGGATGGGACAGGGCCAAGAGACCCAGTACTTC.

The V and J genes are TRBV28 and TRBJ2-7; TRBD2 might be the D (6 bases). The germline CDR1 and CDR2 sequences are MDHEN and SYDVKM. Trimming removed 6 bases from V and 0 bases from J, with 18 bases in between. The CDR3 extends over 16 amino acids. This CDR3 reads CASRKNSGTYSYEQYF. The CDR3 bases are TGTGCCAGCAGGAAGAATTCCGGGACTTACTCCTACGAGCAGTACTTC.

V usage is TRBV28 and J usage is TRBJ1-1; the D gene is possibly TRBD1 (6 bases). The length of the CDR3 is 14 residues. CDR1 and CDR2 (germline): MDHEN, SYDVKM. V lost 6 bases and J 6 bases, leaving 17 bases between the germline ends. DNA of the CDR3: TGTGCCAGCAGATCCCAGGGGATTGGGTCTGAAGCTTTCTTT. It specifies CASRSQGIGSEAFF.

This sequence joins TRBV5-1 and TRBJ2-2; tentative D call: TRBD1 (5 bases). Deletions cut 4 bases from V and 4 bases from J, with 11 bases between. The CDR3 has 14 amino acids. Germline V gene lookup returns CDR1 SGHRS and CDR2 YFSETQ. The CDR3 loop is CASSAQGVTGELFF. The CDR3 nucleotides are TGCGCCAGCAGCGCGCAAGGGGTCACCGGGGAGCTGTTTTTT.

The chain carries TRBV6-5 and TRBJ1-4, with 10 bases aligning to TRBD1. The germline gives CDR1 MNHEY, CDR2 SVGAGI. This CDR3 has 13 amino acids. The trim removed 7 bases at V and 8 bases at J, leaving 4 bases unmatched. The DNA of the CDR3 is TGTGCCAGCAAGGGACAGGGGCGGGAAAAACTGTTTTTT. Translation gives CASKGQGREKLFF.

V gene TRBV13 combines with J gene TRBJ2-1, with no clear D. Germline V CDR1 and CDR2: PRHDT, FYEKMQ (reference sequence). There are 13 residues in the CDR3. V was trimmed by 2 bases and J by 11 bases, leaving 13 bases between them. CDR3: CASSLTQTGKQFF. Here the CDR3 DNA reads TGTGCCAGCAGCTTAACTCAGACGGGTAAGCAGTTCTTC.

The V gene is TRBV11-2, the J gene TRBJ1-3; D uncertain. This CDR3 comprises 16 residues. V was trimmed by 3 bases and J by 0 bases, leaving 12 bases between them. The germline gives CDR1 SGHAT, CDR2 FQNNGV. CDR3 in amino acids: CASSLRFGVSGNTIYF. The CDR3 DNA sequence: TGTGCCAGCAGCTTGCGATTCGGGGTCTCTGGAAACACCATATATTTT.

V is TRBV30 and J is TRBJ2-7; tentative D call: TRBD2 (5 bases). CDR1 is GTSNPN and CDR2 is SVGIG in the germline V gene (reference sequence). This CDR3 spans 12 amino acids. Trimming left V 4 bases short and J 5 bases short, with 12 bases between. The CDR3 DNA reads as TGTGCCTGGAACCGGGGAGTTAACGAGCAGTACTTC. It translates to CAWNRGVNEQYF. Full variable domain (outside the CDR3, taken from reference TRBV30 and TRBJ2-7): SQTIHQWPATLVQPVGSPLSLECTVEGTSNPNLYWYRQAAGRGLQLLFYSVGIGQISSEVPQNLSASRPQDRQFILSSKKLLLSDSGFYLCAWNRGVNEQYFGPGTRLTVT.

The V gene is TRBV2, the J gene TRBJ2-7, with D uncertain. The CDR3 is 15 amino acids. Germline CDR1 SNHLY, CDR2 FYNNEI. V lost 0 bases and J 0 bases, leaving 9 bases between the germline ends. The CDR3 coding sequence is TGTGCCAGCAGTGAAGCGCAGGTCAGCTCCTACGAGCAGTACTTC. Translated, it gives CASSEAQVSSYEQYF.

The chain links TRBV5-1 to TRBJ2-2; 12 bases line up with TRBD2. V lost 3 bases and J lost 6; bases outside the gene matches: 6. Germline-derived CDR1 and CDR2 are SGHRS and YFSETQ. The CDR3 loop spans 16 amino acids. For the CDR3, the DNA is TGCGCCAGCAGCTCTCTAGCGGGAGGGCCTTCCGGGGAGCTGTTTTTT. Translation gives CASSSLAGGPSGELFF.

The chain carries TRBV10-1 and TRBJ2-1; 12 positions agree with TRBD2. Germline V CDR1 and CDR2: WNHNN, SYGVQD (reference sequence). J was trimmed by 9 bases and V by 4 bases; bases with no gene match: 4. The CDR3 contains 14 residues. CDR3 bases: TGCGCCAGCAGTGGAGGACTAGCGGGGAGTGAGCAGTTCTTC. Translation: CASSGGLAGSEQFF.

The gene calls are TRBV18 and TRBJ2-1; D might be TRBD2 (6 bases). The CDR3 spans 15 residues. The V end lost 1 base, the J end lost 4 bases, and 11 bases lay between the germline ends. The germline CDR1 and CDR2 sequences are KGHSH and LQKENI. Here the CDR3 DNA reads TGTGCCAGCTCACCACAAGGAGGGGCTTACAATGAGCAGTTCTTC. Amino acids: CASSPQGGAYNEQFF.

The V gene is TRBV6-1, the J gene TRBJ1-2; TRBD1 might be the D (5 bases). Germline CDR1 reads MNHNS; CDR2 reads SASEGT. V was pared by 2 bases and J by 8 bases, with 15 bases between. This CDR3 spans 14 amino acids. The CDR3 DNA sequence: TGTGCCAGCAGTGAACAGGGAAAGGTTCAGGGCTACACCTTC. Translated, it gives CASSEQGKVQGYTF.

The V call is TRBV9, the J call TRBJ2-7, with D maybe TRBD1 (5 bases). This CDR3 comprises 12 residues. Germline V CDR1 and CDR2: SGDLS, YYNGEE. V lost 4 bases and J 5 bases, leaving 10 bases between the germline ends. DNA of the CDR3: TGTGCCAGCAGCAATGGACATGACGAGCAGTACTTC. It encodes CASSNGHDEQYF.

This clone was seen only once. The V and J genes are TRBV4-1 and TRBJ1-1; tentatively, D is TRBD1 (5 bases). Germline V gene data show CDR1 as MGHRA and CDR2 as YSYEKL. This CDR3 is 14 amino acids long. V shed 1 base and J shed 1 base, with 7 bases lying between them. CDR3 bases: TGCGCCAGCAGCCAAGTAGGGGAGAACACTGAAGCTTTCTTT. This codes for CASSQVGENTEAFF.

V and J are TRBV28 and TRBJ1-2; TRBD1 matches at 9 bases. The germline CDR1 and CDR2 sequences are MDHEN and SYDVKM. The CDR3 sequence is 14 residues long. V was pared by 6 bases and J by 7 bases, with 9 bases of the junction left unmatched. CDR3 sequence reads: CASRYEGQGGGYTF. DNA of the CDR3: TGTGCCAGCAGATACGAGGGACAGGGCGGTGGCTACACCTTC.

The chain joins TRBV2 to TRBJ2-3, with D possibly matching TRBD1 (5 bases). Germline assignment: CDR1 SNHLY and CDR2 FYNNEI. Trimming shortened V by 8 bases and J by 4 bases, and 13 bases separated the two germline ends. This CDR3 region has 13 residues. The CDR3: CASSQGISDTQYF. DNA for the CDR3: TGTGCCAGCTCCCAGGGAATCTCAGATACGCAGTATTTT.

This chain links TRBV19 with TRBJ1-1; TRBD1 aligns across 8 bases. J gave up 1 base and V 2 bases, and 0 bases lay outside the gene matches. Looked up from germline, CDR1 is LNHDA and CDR2 is SQIVND (reference sequence). This CDR3 has 14 residues. CDR3 region: CASSIQGANTEAFF. The CDR3 DNA sequence: TGTGCCAGTAGTATACAGGGGGCGAACACTGAAGCTTTCTTT.

V and J are TRBV14 and TRBJ1-1; 8 bases agree with TRBD1. Per germline, CDR1 SGHDN and CDR2 FVKESK. Germline trimming cut 2 bases from V and 6 bases from J; bases unmatched to any gene: 8. The CDR3 is made up of 15 amino acids. The CDR3 nucleotides read TGTGCCAGCAGCCAAAAAGACAGGGGTAGGGCTGAAGCTTTCTTT. Protein sequence: CASSQKDRGRAEAFF.

V and J are TRBV5-1 and TRBJ1-1, with D hard to call. Germline lookup yields CDR1 SGHRS and CDR2 YFSETQ. The CDR3 is made up of 14 amino acids. The V end was cut by 0 bases, the J end by 1 base, with 7 bases between. The DNA for the CDR3 is TGCGCCAGCAGCTTGGGTTACGGGAACACTGAAGCTTTCTTT. Translation gives CASSLGYGNTEAFF.

The rearrangement uses TRBV9 and TRBJ2-7, with 14 nucleotides matching TRBD2. The CDR3 consists of 15 residues. Germline V gives CDR1 SGDLS, CDR2 YYNGEE. J gave up 6 bases and V 3 bases, and 5 bases lay outside the gene matches. The CDR3 reads CASSEGTSGSSEQYF. CDR3 DNA sequence: TGTGCCAGCAGCGAGGGGACTAGCGGGAGTTCCGAGCAGTACTTC.

The chain uses TRBV29-1 and TRBJ2-1; 8 bases map to TRBD1. The germline CDR1 and CDR2 sequences are SQVTM and ANQGSEA. V shed 7 bases, J shed 0 bases, and the junction held 5 bases outside the gene matches. The CDR3 sequence is 14 residues long. Here the CDR3 reads CSGVTGGSYNEQFF. CDR3 coding DNA: TGCAGCGGCGTAACAGGGGGCTCCTACAATGAGCAGTTCTTC.